This T cell receptor beta chain was sequenced in a study of cytomegalovirus exposure and HLA in healthy donors. The V gene end was trimmed by 5 bases and the J gene end by 4 bases; junction bases not matched to a gene: 7. Germline CDR1 reads SGHRS; CDR2 reads YFSETQ. This CDR3 is built from 15 residues. The PCR was carried out with 60 Vbeta primers and 13 Jbeta primers. Original handling: There were about 86 million unique TCR beta chains by a later count, and around 10 million of them were shared. Assay used: immunoSEQ multiplex PCR; TCRdb lists only in-frame clones, some missing. V and J calls and clone size are copied from that table; D and trimming were computed from the DNA. The sample carries 95,000 to 150,000 clones, around two thirds recorded once. Study results and caveats: Analysis performed later found 16,951 TCR beta sequences associated with HLA alleles at 0.05 false discovery rate. By HLA locus, TCR association rates varied in a later analysis, with DRB1 showing the most and HLA-C the fewest.

This clone occurred a few times. Antigen: not known. The sequence came from a woman aged 40-49 years in good health and CMV-seropositive. Material for sequencing was PBMCs. The rearrangement uses TRBV5-1 and TRBJ2-2; 8 positions agree with TRBD2. CDR3 sequence reads: CASSVGGAGTGELFF. CDR3 sequence (DNA): TGCGCCAGCAGTGTCGGGGGGGCCGGCACCGGGGAGCTGTTTTTT.